The clone carrying this T cell receptor (beta chain) was observed at least ten times. This entry comes from a study of T-cell reconstitution after alpha-beta-depleted transplantation in children. Unique molecular identifiers were used in preparing the TCRbeta library. TCRdb called the PCR reads again in MiXCR, with one record for every CDR3 protein. The profile covers approximately 640,000 distinct CDR3 sequences, with approximately 16% appearing a single time and 1.1% taken by the ten largest. The CDR3 length is 15 residues. The germline V gene encodes CDR1 ENHRY and CDR2 SYGVKD. V lost 6 bases and J lost 5; bases outside the gene matches: 10.

This TCR derives from a human donor who donated a stem cell graft to a child with acute myeloid leukemia. The V and J genes are TRBV10-3 and TRBJ2-4, with 7 positions matching TRBD1. Sequenced here: PBMCs from the stem cell graft donor, sampled from the stem cell graft. CDR3 amino acids: CAISPKQGQQNIQYF. For the CDR3, the DNA is TGTGCCATCAGCCCCAAACAGGGGCAGCAAAACATTCAGTACTTC.